This T cell receptor (beta chain) is drawn from a study of identical twins. Points from the study as a whole: Abundant beta clonotypes from cord blood had fewer insertions, unlike memory repertoires, which showed none.

With respect to this clonotype: Its target is not known.

Germline V CDR1 and CDR2: DFQATT, SNEGSKA (reference sequence). CDR3 length equals 16 residues. J was trimmed by 6 bases and V by 6 bases; bases with no gene match: 15. TCRdb re-analysed the 5' RACE reads in MiXCR, keeping a single row per CDR3 protein. The sample yields about 470,000 distinct CDR3 sequences, approximately 25% seen once. This same sample was also part of a study on T cells expressing NK-cell markers.

The J gene is TRBJ2-1, the V gene TRBV20-1, with TRBD1 matching over 9 bases. The source is a woman younger than 30 in good health. Sequencing input: CD4+ T cells sorted from blood. The CDR3 here is CSALPASGQGGNEQFF. The CDR3 DNA follows: TGCAGTGCGCTACCAGCGTCGGGACAGGGAGGCAATGAGCAGTTCTTC.